Given below is one T cell receptor (beta chain) in context. Original processing methods: Scientists estimated how many nucleated cells there were by amplifying reference gene primers. TCRdb keeps only in-frame clones here, not all; method: immunoSEQ multiplex PCR. That table is the source of V, J and clone size, and D and trimming were worked out from the DNA. The data contain around 43,000 clones, 80% to 90% of them singletons. The CDR3 totals 12 residues. Per the germline V gene, CDR1 is GTSNPN and CDR2 is SVGIG (reference sequence). The V end was cut by 0 bases, the J end by 6 bases, with 9 bases between. This record comes from a study of blood T cell repertoires in COVID-19. Study at large: PBMCs, B-cell-depleted T cells, or T cells provided the cDNA or gDNA that made up the material.

This chain joins TRBV30 and TRBJ2-7; D is uncertain. Sequenced input: peripheral blood. The receptor's source is a human donor in a cohort sampled during active COVID-19. CDR3 sequence: CAWSVFSGEQYF. The CDR3 DNA is TGTGCCTGGAGTGTGTTTTCAGGCGAGCAGTACTTC. Based on the CDR3 plus reference TRBV30 and TRBJ2-7, the full variable domain is SQTIHQWPATLVQPVGSPLSLECTVEGTSNPNLYWYRQAAGRGLQLLFYSVGIGQISSEVPQNLSASRPQDRQFILSSKKLLLSDSGFYLCAWSVFSGEQYFGPGTRLTVT.